This T cell receptor (beta chain) was captured in a study of T cell responses to AZD1222 COVID-19 vaccine. CDR1 KGHSH and CDR2 LQKENI come from the germline V gene. This CDR3 is 16 amino acids long. J was trimmed by 8 bases and V by 2 bases; bases with no gene match: 14. Study-wide results and limits: Within unmutated variant regions lay the reported targets of nearly half of spike-specific TCRs. The study sampled repertoires only after the peak T cell response. Only a handful of individuals given AZD1222 were seropositive at baseline.

Worth noting for this clone: Its antigen is not identified.

Here immunoSEQ multiplex PCR was the method, and the copy in TCRdb shows in-frame clones only, minus some. The table shows 130,000 to 150,000 clones, with over 75% occurring only once. This TCR was sampled from an adult in good health. Sequenced here: peripheral blood, sampled on day 0 of AZD1222 vaccination. The chain has TRBV18 and TRBJ1-2; 7 bases fit TRBD1. Here the CDR3 reads CASSPRTGTERGGYTF. The CDR3 DNA is TGTGCCAGCTCACCAAGAACCGGGACAGAGAGAGGCGGCTACACCTTC.